The subject of this entry is one T cell receptor (beta chain). What it binds is not known. Primers: 52 TRBV forward and 13 TRBJ reverse. TCRdb keeps only in-frame clones here, not all; method: immunoSEQ multiplex PCR. Among tens of thousands of clones listed, about 94% were seen once. The sample belongs to a study of regulatory T cells. Study-level points and caveats: In CD3G-deficient patients, conventional CD4+ T cells were enriched for hydrophobic CDR3 residues at positions 6 and 7.

The length of the CDR3 is 15 residues. Germline CDR1 and CDR2: MDHEN and SYDVKM. Trimming stripped 6 bases from V and 1 base from J, with 13 bases between. CD4+ cells were sorted into CD25-high CD127-low regulatory cells and CD25-low CD127-high conventional cells. The sample comprised conventional CD4+ T cells sorted from blood. This receptor was identified in a child aged 2-9 years with CD3G deficiency. The J gene is TRBJ1-5, the V gene TRBV28; D is ambiguous. For the CDR3, the DNA is TGTGCCAGCAGATTTAGAGCTCGGAGCAATCAGCCCCAGCATTTT. Its translation is CASRFRARSNQPQHF.